A selection of T cell receptor beta chains follows, all from one sample in a study of beta chain features in type 1 diabetes. Generated by immunoSEQ multiplex PCR, the TCRdb table keeps only in-frame clones and is missing some. The data show about 160,000 clones, 8% to 9.5% seen once. The specimen sequenced was central memory CD4+ T cells from blood. The receptors come from a woman aged 18 to 35 with type 1 diabetes. Both conserved end residues are part of each CDR3. The D gene is left open where the match is weak. Only part of the rows carry a size: once, few, many, or a class if the clone is expanded.

D gene	V gene	clone size	J gene	CDR3 protein	CDR3 DNA
-	TRBV7-2	-	TRBJ2-1	CASSLQGFGNEQFF	TGTGCCAGCAGCTTGCAGGGGTTCGGCAATGAGCAGTTCTTC
TRBD1	TRBV7-2	few	TRBJ1-2	CASSLPQGADGYTF	TGTGCCAGCAGCTTACCACAGGGGGCGGATGGCTACACCTTC
-	TRBV2	-	TRBJ1-1	CASTSFGGTEAFF	TGTGCCAGCACCTCCTTCGGGGGCACTGAAGCTTTCTTT
-	TRBV2	few	TRBJ2-1	CASSAGPYEQFF	TGTGCCAGCAGTGCAGGGCCCTATGAGCAGTTCTTC
-	TRBV2	-	TRBJ2-7	CASSILSSYEQYF	TGTGCCAGCAGTATACTTAGCTCCTACGAGCAGTACTTC
-	TRBV4-2	-	TRBJ1-2	CASSQVQGSGYTF	TGTGCCAGCAGCCAAGTCCAGGGGAGTGGCTACACCTTC
-	TRBV5-6	-	TRBJ1-2	CASSWMRQEYGYTF	TGTGCCAGCAGCTGGATGCGACAGGAGTATGGCTACACCTTC
-	TRBV7-9	-	TRBJ2-7	CASATGYYEQYF	TGTGCCAGCGCTACAGGGTACTACGAGCAGTACTTC
-	TRBV28	-	TRBJ1-2	CATIGDGLDYGYTF	TGTGCCACCATAGGAGACGGCCTGGACTATGGCTACACCTTC
-	TRBV27	few	TRBJ2-7	CASRPPGRLSPQYF	TGTGCCAGCCGCCCCCCGGGTCGCCTGTCTCCGCAGTACTTC
-	TRBV7-8	-	TRBJ2-2	CASRALPDSDTGELFF	TGTGCCAGCAGAGCCCTCCCCGACAGCGACACCGGGGAGCTGTTTTTT
TRBD1	TRBV29-1	few	TRBJ2-1	CSVESRDRVPNEQFF	TGCAGCGTTGAATCCCGGGACAGAGTCCCCAATGAGCAGTTCTTC
TRBD1	TRBV5-5	few	TRBJ1-5	CASSPFPTGNSNQPQHF	TGTGCCAGCAGCCCCTTCCCGACAGGGAATAGCAATCAGCCCCAGCATTTT
TRBD2	TRBV6-6	-	TRBJ2-1	CATTGTSGNNREQFF	TGTGCCACCACAGGGACTAGCGGGAATAATCGTGAGCAGTTCTTC
-	TRBV4-2	-	TRBJ2-5	CASSPTGAIRETQYF	TGTGCCAGCAGCCCTACCGGAGCGATTCGGGAGACCCAGTACTTC
-	TRBV6-5	-	TRBJ1-1	CASSQARNTEAFF	TGTGCCAGCAGTCAAGCAAGGAACACTGAAGCTTTCTTT
-	TRBV4-3	few	TRBJ1-2	CASSQDRGSGYTF	TGCGCCAGCAGCCAAGACAGGGGAAGTGGCTACACCTTC
-	TRBV11-2	-	TRBJ2-7	CASSLGGALTYEQYF	TGTGCCAGCAGCTTGGGAGGAGCTCTGACTTACGAGCAGTACTTC
TRBD2	TRBV18	-	TRBJ2-7	CASSPPLAGAYEQYF	TGTGCCAGCTCACCACCGCTAGCGGGAGCCTACGAGCAGTACTTC
TRBD1	TRBV7-9	few	TRBJ1-2	CASSLEGTVPFNYGYTF	TGTGCCAGCAGCTTAGAAGGGACAGTGCCATTTAACTATGGCTACACCTTC
-	TRBV29-1	few	TRBJ2-3	CTTDTQYF	TGCACAACAGATACGCAGTATTTT
-	TRBV7-9	few	TRBJ2-3	CASSPGLVDTQYF	TGTGCCAGCAGCCCCGGACTGGTGGATACGCAGTATTTT
TRBD1	TRBV2	-	TRBJ2-1	CASSRDRDEQFF	TGTGCCAGCAGCCGGGACAGGGATGAGCAGTTCTTC
TRBD2	TRBV7-9	few	TRBJ2-1	CASSPVETAGARNEQFF	TGTGCCAGCAGTCCTGTCGAGACGGCGGGAGCTCGGAATGAGCAGTTCTTC
TRBD2	TRBV11-2	many	TRBJ2-1	CASSWASGSNEQFF	TGTGCCAGCAGCTGGGCTAGCGGGAGCAATGAGCAGTTCTTC
TRBD1	TRBV2	many	TRBJ1-2	CASSEETGANYGYTF	TGTGCCAGCAGTGAAGAGACAGGGGCTAACTATGGCTACACCTTC
-	TRBV7-2	few	TRBJ1-2	CASSLNTYYGYTF	TGTGCCAGCAGCTTAAACACGTACTATGGCTACACCTTC
-	TRBV11-2	few	TRBJ1-1	CASSLGSETEAFF	TGTGCCAGCAGCTTAGGGAGTGAGACTGAAGCTTTCTTT
TRBD1	TRBV2	-	TRBJ1-4	CASSGTGGGEKLFF	TGTGCCAGCAGTGGGACAGGGGGTGGAGAAAAACTGTTTTTT
-	TRBV29-1	many	TRBJ2-3	CSVEERRADTQYF	TGCAGCGTTGAAGAGAGGCGCGCAGATACGCAGTATTTT
TRBD1	TRBV10-3	few	TRBJ2-2	CAIQQGPALRTGELFF	TGTGCCATACAACAGGGGCCAGCATTGAGGACCGGGGAGCTGTTTTTT
-	TRBV7-3	few	TRBJ2-6	CASSLNQAGANVLTF	TGTGCCAGCAGCTTAAATCAGGCCGGGGCCAACGTCCTGACTTTC
TRBD2	TRBV7-2	few	TRBJ2-1	CASSAGTSIRNEQFF	TGTGCCAGCAGCGCCGGGACTAGTATAAGGAATGAGCAGTTCTTC
TRBD1	TRBV2	-	TRBJ1-2	CASLRGDRDRGYTF	TGTGCCAGCCTACGTGGAGACAGGGATCGCGGCTACACCTTC
-	TRBV11-2	few	TRBJ1-1	CASSLDSGGQAFF	TGTGCCAGCAGCTTAGATTCGGGGGGACAAGCTTTCTTT
TRBD1	TRBV2	few	TRBJ1-2	CAGSRTGMTGNGYTF	TGTGCCGGAAGCAGGACAGGGATGACAGGGAATGGCTACACCTTC
-	TRBV7-9	-	TRBJ1-5	CASSSMSGDNQPQHF	TGTGCCAGCAGCTCCATGTCGGGGGACAATCAGCCCCAGCATTTT